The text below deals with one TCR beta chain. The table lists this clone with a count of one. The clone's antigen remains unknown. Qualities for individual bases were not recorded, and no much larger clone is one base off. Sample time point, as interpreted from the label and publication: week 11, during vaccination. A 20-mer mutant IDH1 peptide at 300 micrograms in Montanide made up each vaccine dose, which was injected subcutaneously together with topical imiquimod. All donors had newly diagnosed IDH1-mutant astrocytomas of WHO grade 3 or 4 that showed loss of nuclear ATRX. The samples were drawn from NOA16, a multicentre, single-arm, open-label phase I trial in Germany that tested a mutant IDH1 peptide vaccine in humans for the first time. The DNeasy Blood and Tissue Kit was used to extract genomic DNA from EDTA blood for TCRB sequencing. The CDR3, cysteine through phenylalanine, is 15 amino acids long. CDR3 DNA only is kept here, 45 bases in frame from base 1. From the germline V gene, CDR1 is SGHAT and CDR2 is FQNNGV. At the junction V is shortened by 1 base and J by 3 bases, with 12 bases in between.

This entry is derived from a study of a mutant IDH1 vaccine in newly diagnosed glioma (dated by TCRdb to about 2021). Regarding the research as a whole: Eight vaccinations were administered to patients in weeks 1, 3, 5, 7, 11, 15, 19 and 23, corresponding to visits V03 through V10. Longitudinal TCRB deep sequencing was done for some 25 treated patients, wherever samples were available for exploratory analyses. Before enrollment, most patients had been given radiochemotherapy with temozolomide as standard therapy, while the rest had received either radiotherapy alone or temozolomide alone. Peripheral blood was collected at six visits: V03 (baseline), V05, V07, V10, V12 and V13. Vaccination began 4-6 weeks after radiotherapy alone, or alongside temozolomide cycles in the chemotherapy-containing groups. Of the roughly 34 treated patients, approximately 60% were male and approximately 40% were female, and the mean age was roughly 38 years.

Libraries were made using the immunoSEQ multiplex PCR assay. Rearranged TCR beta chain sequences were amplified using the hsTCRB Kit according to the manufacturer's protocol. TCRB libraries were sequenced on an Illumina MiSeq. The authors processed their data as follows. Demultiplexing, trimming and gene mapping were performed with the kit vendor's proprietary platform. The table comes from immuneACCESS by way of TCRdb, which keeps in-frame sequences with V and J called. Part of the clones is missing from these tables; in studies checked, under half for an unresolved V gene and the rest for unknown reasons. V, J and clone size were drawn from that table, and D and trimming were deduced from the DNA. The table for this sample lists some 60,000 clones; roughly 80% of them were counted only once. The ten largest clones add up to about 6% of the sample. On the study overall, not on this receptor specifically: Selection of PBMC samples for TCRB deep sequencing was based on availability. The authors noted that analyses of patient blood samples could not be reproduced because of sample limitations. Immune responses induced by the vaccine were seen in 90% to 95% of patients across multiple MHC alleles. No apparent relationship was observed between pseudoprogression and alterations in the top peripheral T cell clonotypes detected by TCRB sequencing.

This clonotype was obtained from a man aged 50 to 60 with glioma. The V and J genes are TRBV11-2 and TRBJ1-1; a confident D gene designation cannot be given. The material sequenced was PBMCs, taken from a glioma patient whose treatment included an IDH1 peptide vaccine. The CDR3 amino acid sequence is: CASSLGRRRDTEAFF. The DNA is TGTGCCAGCAGCTTAGGACGCAGGCGGGACACTGAAGCTTTCTTT.